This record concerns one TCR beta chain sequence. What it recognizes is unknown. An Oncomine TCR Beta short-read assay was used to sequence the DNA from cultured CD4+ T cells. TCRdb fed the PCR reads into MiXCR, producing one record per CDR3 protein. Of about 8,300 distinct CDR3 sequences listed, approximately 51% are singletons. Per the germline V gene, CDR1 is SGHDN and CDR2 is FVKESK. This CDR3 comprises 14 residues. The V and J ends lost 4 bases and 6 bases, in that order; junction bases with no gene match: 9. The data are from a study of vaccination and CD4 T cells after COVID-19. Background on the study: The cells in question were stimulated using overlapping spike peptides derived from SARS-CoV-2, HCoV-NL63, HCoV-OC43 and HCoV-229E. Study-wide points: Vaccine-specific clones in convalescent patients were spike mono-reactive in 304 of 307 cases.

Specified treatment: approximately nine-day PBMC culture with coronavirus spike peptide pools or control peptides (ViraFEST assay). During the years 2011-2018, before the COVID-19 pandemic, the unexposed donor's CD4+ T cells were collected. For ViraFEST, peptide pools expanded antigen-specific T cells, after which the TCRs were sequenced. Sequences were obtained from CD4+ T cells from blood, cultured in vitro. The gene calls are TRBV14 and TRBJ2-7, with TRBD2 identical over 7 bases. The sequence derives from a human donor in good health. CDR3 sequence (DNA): TGTGCCAGCAGCCCCCTTCCTAGCGGCAGCGAGCAGTACTTC. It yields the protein CASSPLPSGSEQYF. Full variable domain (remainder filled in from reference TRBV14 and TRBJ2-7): EAGVTQFPSHSVIEKGQTVTLRCDPISGHDNLYWYRRVMGKEIKFLLHFVKESKQDESGMPNNRFLAERTGGTYSTLKVQPAELEDSGVYFCASSPLPSGSEQYFGPGTRLTVT.